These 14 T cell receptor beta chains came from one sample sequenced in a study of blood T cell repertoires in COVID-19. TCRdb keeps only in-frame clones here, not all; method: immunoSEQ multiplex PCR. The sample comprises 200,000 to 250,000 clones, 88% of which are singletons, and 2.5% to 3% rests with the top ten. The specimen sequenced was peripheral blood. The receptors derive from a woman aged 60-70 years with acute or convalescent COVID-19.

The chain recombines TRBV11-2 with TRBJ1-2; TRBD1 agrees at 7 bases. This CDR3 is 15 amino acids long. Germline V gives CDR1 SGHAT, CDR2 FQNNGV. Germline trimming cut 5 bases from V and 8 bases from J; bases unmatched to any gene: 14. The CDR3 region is CASSRWDSLLRGYTF. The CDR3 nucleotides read TGTGCCAGCAGCCGCTGGGACAGCCTACTTCGGGGCTACACCTTC.

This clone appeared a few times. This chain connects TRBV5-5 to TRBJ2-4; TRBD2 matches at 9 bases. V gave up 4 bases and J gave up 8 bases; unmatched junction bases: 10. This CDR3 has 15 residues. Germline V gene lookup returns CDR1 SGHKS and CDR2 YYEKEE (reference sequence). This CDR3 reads CASSPVGKREDIQYF. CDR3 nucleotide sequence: TGTGCCAGCAGCCCGGTGGGGAAGCGGGAGGACATTCAGTACTTC.

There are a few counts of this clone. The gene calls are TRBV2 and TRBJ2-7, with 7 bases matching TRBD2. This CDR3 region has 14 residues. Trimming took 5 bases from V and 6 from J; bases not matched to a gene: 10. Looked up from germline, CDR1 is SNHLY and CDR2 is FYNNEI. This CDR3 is CASSLSERGREQYF. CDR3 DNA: TGTGCCAGCAGTCTGTCTGAGCGGGGTCGCGAGCAGTACTTC.

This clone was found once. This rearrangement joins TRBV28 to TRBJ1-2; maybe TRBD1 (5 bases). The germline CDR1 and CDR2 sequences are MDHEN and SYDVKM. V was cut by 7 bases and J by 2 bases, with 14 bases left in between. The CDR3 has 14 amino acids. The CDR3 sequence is CASKIQAKNYGYTF. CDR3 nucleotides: TGTGCCAGCAAAATACAGGCGAAGAACTATGGCTACACCTTC.

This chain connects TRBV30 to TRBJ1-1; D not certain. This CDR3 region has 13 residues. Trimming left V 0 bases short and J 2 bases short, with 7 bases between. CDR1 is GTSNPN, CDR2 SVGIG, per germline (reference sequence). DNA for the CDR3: TGTGCCTGGAGTGTTTCATTTAACACTGAAGCTTTCTTT. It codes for CAWSVSFNTEAFF.

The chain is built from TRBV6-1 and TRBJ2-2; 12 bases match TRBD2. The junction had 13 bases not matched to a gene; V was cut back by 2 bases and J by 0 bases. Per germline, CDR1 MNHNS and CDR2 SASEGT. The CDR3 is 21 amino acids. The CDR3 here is CASSEPGRGGLAGSNTGELFF. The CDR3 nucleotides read TGTGCCAGCAGTGAACCTGGGAGGGGGGGACTAGCGGGTTCGAACACCGGGGAGCTGTTTTTT.

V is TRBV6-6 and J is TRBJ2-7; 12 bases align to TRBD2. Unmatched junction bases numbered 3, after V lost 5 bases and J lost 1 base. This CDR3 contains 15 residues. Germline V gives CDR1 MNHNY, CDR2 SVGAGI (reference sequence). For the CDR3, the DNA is TGTGCCAGCAGTCCTCTAGCGGGAGGGTCCTACGAGCAGTACTTC. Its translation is CASSPLAGGSYEQYF.

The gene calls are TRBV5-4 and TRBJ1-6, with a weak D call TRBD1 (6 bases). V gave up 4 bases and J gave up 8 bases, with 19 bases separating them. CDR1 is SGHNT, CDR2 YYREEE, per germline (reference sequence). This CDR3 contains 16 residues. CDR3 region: CASSSGLQGPDSPLHF. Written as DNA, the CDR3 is TGTGCCAGCAGCAGCGGATTACAGGGTCCAGATTCACCCCTCCACTTT.

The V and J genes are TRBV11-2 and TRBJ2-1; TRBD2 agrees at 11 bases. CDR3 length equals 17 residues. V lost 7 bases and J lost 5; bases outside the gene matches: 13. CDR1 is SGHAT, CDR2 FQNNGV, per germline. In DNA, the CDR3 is TGTGCCAGCACCACGACTAGCGGGAAATCTGTAAACAATGAGCAGTTCTTC. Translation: CASTTTSGKSVNNEQFF.

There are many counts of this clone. The CDR3: CASSIDAVNTEAFF. The CDR3 nucleotides read TGTGCCAGTAGTATAGATGCGGTCAACACTGAAGCTTTCTTT. The V gene is TRBV19, the J gene TRBJ1-1; D gene uncertain. Looked up from germline, CDR1 is LNHDA and CDR2 is SQIVND (reference sequence). The CDR3 runs to 14 residues. Deletions cut 0 bases from V and 2 bases from J, with 7 bases between. Based on the CDR3 plus reference TRBV19 and TRBJ1-1, the full variable domain is DGGITQSPKYLFRKEGQNVTLSCEQNLNHDAMYWYRQDPGQGLRLIYYSQIVNDFQKGDIAEGYSVSREKKESFPLTVTSAQKNPTAFYLCASSIDAVNTEAFFGQGTRLTVV.

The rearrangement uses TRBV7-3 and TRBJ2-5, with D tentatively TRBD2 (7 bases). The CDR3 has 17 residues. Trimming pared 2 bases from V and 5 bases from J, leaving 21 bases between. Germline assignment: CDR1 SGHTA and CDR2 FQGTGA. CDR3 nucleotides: TGTGCCAGCAGCTTACTCCCCCTCGGGGGGCGAGATGAGACCCAGTACTTC. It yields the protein CASSLLPLGGRDETQYF.

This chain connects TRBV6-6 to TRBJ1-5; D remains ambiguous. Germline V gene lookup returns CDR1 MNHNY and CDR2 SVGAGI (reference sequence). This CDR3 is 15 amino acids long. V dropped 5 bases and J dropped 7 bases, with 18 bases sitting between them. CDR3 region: CASSPARLGGQPQHF. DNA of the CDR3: TGTGCCAGCAGTCCCGCCCGGCTCGGAGGCCAGCCCCAGCATTTT.

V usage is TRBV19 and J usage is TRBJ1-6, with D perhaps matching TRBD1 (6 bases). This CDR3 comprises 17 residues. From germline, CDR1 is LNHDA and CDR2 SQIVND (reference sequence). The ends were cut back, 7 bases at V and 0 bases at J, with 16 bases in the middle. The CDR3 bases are TGTGCCAGTAAACCCGGCGGACAGAGCTCCTATAATTCACCCCTCCACTTT. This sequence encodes CASKPGGQSSYNSPLHF.

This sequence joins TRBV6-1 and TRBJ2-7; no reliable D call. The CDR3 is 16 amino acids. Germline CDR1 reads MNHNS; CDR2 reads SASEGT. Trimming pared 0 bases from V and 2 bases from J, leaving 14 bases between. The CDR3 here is CASSEAPGYRTYEQYF. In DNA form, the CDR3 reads TGTGCCAGCAGTGAAGCCCCAGGCTATCGAACCTACGAGCAGTACTTC.